This T cell receptor (beta chain) is from a study of blood T cell repertoires in COVID-19. Study details: Collection of acute and convalescent COVID-19 samples took place in the United States, Italy and Spain. T cells, B-cell-depleted T cells, or PBMCs provided the cDNA or gDNA that served as material.

The germline gives CDR1 SSHAT, CDR2 FNYEAQ (reference sequence). This CDR3 is 14 amino acids long. In the original processing: Estimates of nucleated cell counts were drawn from the amplification of reference gene primers. Assay used: immunoSEQ multiplex PCR; TCRdb lists only in-frame clones, some missing. V and J calls and clone size are copied from that table; D and trimming were computed from the DNA. This table has roughly 230,000 clones, nearly 90% appearing once. Patients at the Seattle site were enrolled during active infection and followed longitudinally. Comment on this clone: A junction end diverges from the germline sequence, so it may reflect a read error.

This chain uses TRBV7-7 with TRBJ2-5, with unresolved D. Sequenced: peripheral blood. This clonotype was sampled from a woman in her sixties with COVID-19, enrolled during active disease. DNA for the CDR3: TGTGCTAGCAGCTTAATGGCAGGACAAGAGACCCAGTACTTC. It yields the protein CASSLMAGQETQYF. Variable domain in full (rest from reference TRBV7-7 and TRBJ2-5): GAGVSQSPRYKVTKRGQDVTLRCDPISSHATLYWYQQALGQGPEFLTYFNYEAQPDKSGLPSDRFSAERPEGSISTLTIQRTEQRDSAMYRCASSLMAGQETQYFGPGTRLLVL.